This T cell receptor (beta chain) emerged from a study of blood T cell repertoires in COVID-19. As for the study in general: Sites across the United States, Italy and Spain contributed samples from acute and convalescent COVID-19. T cells, B-cell-depleted T cells, or PBMCs provided the cDNA or gDNA that served as material.

Individuals drawn from approximately 26 US areas were about 18 to 90 years old. Authors' analysis steps: Amplification of reference gene primers provided the estimated nucleated cell counts. Assay: immunoSEQ multiplex PCR; the TCRdb copy retains only in-frame clones and omits some. From that table come the V and J calls and clone size; the DNA was used to work out D and trimming. The sample has about 250,000 clones, approximately 85% seen once; the top ten hold approximately 9.1%. Germline values: CDR1 GTSNPN, CDR2 SVGIG (reference sequence). This CDR3 contains 14 residues. Losses at the gene ends were 5 bases for V and 4 bases for J; bases not matched to a gene: 10.

Specimen: PBMCs or T cells enriched from blood (not recorded which). The V and J genes are TRBV30 and TRBJ1-2, with 7 positions matching TRBD1. This TCR was sampled from a woman aged 45 to 65 with acute COVID-19. The CDR3 reads CAWGKKGQSYGYTF. The CDR3, as DNA: TGTGCCTGGGGAAAAAAGGGACAGTCCTATGGCTACACCTTC.